The 18 T cell receptor beta chains given below trace back to one sample, sequenced in a study of blood T cell repertoires in COVID-19. The protocol was immunoSEQ multiplex PCR, while the TCRdb copy is restricted to in-frame clones and leaves out a portion. The sample records some 290,000 clones, roughly 90% being singletons. Sequenced input: peripheral blood. Receptors originate from a woman between 40 and 55 years old with COVID-19, enrolled during active disease.

The rearrangement links TRBV6-4 to TRBJ1-5; D is undetermined. CDR3 length equals 13 residues. Germline CDR1 reads MRHNA; CDR2 reads SNTAGT. Trimming left V 3 bases short and J 3 bases short, with 6 bases between. CDR3 bases: TGTGCCAGCAGTGAGGCAACCAATCAGCCCCAGCATTTT. Translating it yields CASSEATNQPQHF.

This clone appeared a few times. The V call is TRBV27, the J call TRBJ1-6; D might be TRBD1 (6 bases). Germline V CDR1 and CDR2: MNHEY, SMNVEV (reference sequence). The CDR3 is 20 residues long. V gave up 3 bases and J gave up 1 base, with 22 bases separating them. The CDR3 DNA follows: TGTGCCAGCAGTTTTTCGCCCCCGCGTCGCAGGGGTTCCTATAATTCACCCCTCCACTTT. Protein: CASSFSPPRRRGSYNSPLHF.

This rearrangement joins TRBV4-1 to TRBJ1-1; D is ambiguous. Trimming shortened V by 4 bases and J by 5 bases, and 14 bases separated the two germline ends. This CDR3 contains 14 residues. CDR1 and CDR2 from the germline V gene are MGHRA and YSYEKL. The CDR3: CASSPTGVQTEAFF. The CDR3 coding sequence is TGCGCCAGCAGCCCCACCGGGGTTCAGACTGAAGCTTTCTTT.

This chain joins TRBV2 and TRBJ2-4; 9 nucleotides align to TRBD1. The CDR3 runs 16 residues. The junction had 15 bases not matched to a gene; V was cut back by 9 bases and J by 6 bases. Per the germline V gene, CDR1 is SNHLY and CDR2 is FYNNEI. CDR3 in DNA: TGTGCCAGTTGGGGACAGGGAGACGACAACCGAAACATTCAGTACTTC. Translation: CASWGQGDDNRNIQYF.

This chain connects TRBV19 to TRBJ1-1; D might be TRBD1 (6 bases). Germline CDR1 LNHDA, CDR2 SQIVND (reference sequence). The length of the CDR3 is 15 residues. Trimming removed 9 bases from V and 1 base from J, with 18 bases in between. The CDR3 coding sequence is TGTGCCAGCCGACAGGCGCCGAGGGGGAACACTGAAGCTTTCTTT. Translation gives CASRQAPRGNTEAFF.

The V and J genes are TRBV27 and TRBJ2-3; 13 nucleotides agree with TRBD2. The V segment lost 5 bases and the J segment 7 bases; nucleotides outside the gene matches: 12. Germline lookup yields CDR1 MNHEY and CDR2 SMNVEV (reference sequence). This CDR3 is 17 amino acids long. The CDR3 region is CASSPRLAGGVMYTQYF. The CDR3 nucleotides are TGTGCCAGCAGTCCCAGACTAGCGGGGGGCGTGATGTATACGCAGTATTTT.

J is TRBJ2-5 and V is TRBV10-3; maybe TRBD2 (8 bases). The CDR3 consists of 16 residues. Deletions cut 0 bases from V and 4 bases from J, with 15 bases between. Germline lookup yields CDR1 ENHRY and CDR2 SYGVKD. For the CDR3, the DNA is TGTGCCATCAGTGAGTCCACGGGAGGGGGCCCAGAGACCCAGTACTTC. Translation gives CAISESTGGGPETQYF.

CDR3 sequence (DNA): TGTGCCAGCAGCCGAAGGGGACAGGGATTTGGGGGACTGTTTTTT. Translation: CASSRRGQGFGGLFF. The gene calls are TRBV14 and TRBJ1-4, with 9 bases fitting TRBD1. This CDR3 has 15 residues. Germline lookup yields CDR1 SGHDN and CDR2 FVKESK. Trimming cost V 4 bases and J 13 bases; bases outside gene matches: 13. Supplemented by reference TRBV14 and TRBJ1-4, the full variable domain reads EAGVTQFPSHSVIEKGQTVTLRCDPISGHDNLYWYRRVMGKEIKFLLHFVKESKQDESGMPNNRFLAERTGGTYSTLKVQPAELEDSGVYFCASSRRGQGFGGLFFGSGTQLSVL.

V gene TRBV6-5 combines with J gene TRBJ2-1, with 7 bases aligning to TRBD1. The CDR3 has 11 amino acids. Unmatched junction bases numbered 3, after V lost 4 bases and J lost 12 bases. CDR1 MNHEY and CDR2 SVGAGI come from the germline V gene. CDR3 DNA sequence: TGTGCCAGCAGTTGGGGACAGCGGCAGTTCTTC. It specifies CASSWGQRQFF.

The J gene is TRBJ1-1, the V gene TRBV18; 10 nucleotides match TRBD1. CDR3 length: 17 amino acids. Germline assignment: CDR1 KGHSH and CDR2 LQKENI. V trimming: 0 bases; J trimming: 2 bases; junction bases outside the gene matches: 6. CDR3: CASSPPPGQGSNTEAFF. The CDR3 region has the DNA TGTGCCAGCTCACCACCACCGGGACAGGGGTCTAACACTGAAGCTTTCTTT.

J is TRBJ2-7 and V is TRBV24-1, with D possibly matching TRBD1 (7 bases). The CDR3 is 16 residues long. The V gene lost 2 bases and the J gene lost 0 bases, with 13 bases spanning the gap. Per germline, CDR1 KGHDR and CDR2 SFDVKD. The CDR3, as DNA: TGTGCCACCAGTGATTCACGACAGGGAGGCTCCTACGAGCAGTACTTC. It yields the protein CATSDSRQGGSYEQYF.

This chain links TRBV20-1 with TRBJ1-2, with 8 positions matching TRBD1. The germline V gene encodes CDR1 DFQATT and CDR2 SNEGSKA (reference sequence). V shed 6 bases, J shed 6 bases, and the junction held 3 bases outside the gene matches. The length of the CDR3 is 11 residues. The CDR3 DNA is TGCAGTGCGAAGACAGGGGATGGCTACACCTTC. Encoded protein: CSAKTGDGYTF.

The gene calls are TRBV29-1 and TRBJ2-2; D ambiguous. This CDR3 spans 13 amino acids. Germline V gene lookup returns CDR1 SQVTM and CDR2 ANQGSEA. Trimming left V 1 base short and J 6 bases short, with 9 bases between. The CDR3 protein is CSVEARLSGELFF. Here the CDR3 DNA reads TGCAGCGTTGAAGCGCGTTTGTCCGGGGAGCTGTTTTTT.

The gene calls are TRBV3-1 (or the pseudogene TRBV3-2) and TRBJ1-1; D may be TRBD1 (6 bases). Germline values: CDR1 LGHDT, CDR2 YNNKEL (reference sequence). V was shortened by 3 bases and J by 1 base, with 12 bases between the two germline ends. The CDR3 sequence is 15 residues long. CDR3 DNA sequence: TGTGCCAGCAGCCAGTTGGACAGACCGAACACTGAAGCTTTCTTT. The encoded protein is CASSQLDRPNTEAFF.

There are a few counts of this clone. V is TRBV19 and J is TRBJ2-7, with 8 positions matching TRBD2. V lost 5 bases, J lost 2 bases, and 23 bases stayed unmatched. CDR1 LNHDA and CDR2 SQIVND come from the germline V gene (reference sequence). The CDR3 is 20 amino acids. DNA of the CDR3: TGTGCCAGTAGTCGCCGAATCCCGGGGGTAGCGGGACCTTATACCTACGAGCAGTACTTC. Encoded protein: CASSRRIPGVAGPYTYEQYF.

This sequence joins TRBV2 and TRBJ2-2; 8 bases are a match to TRBD1. Germline V gene sequence: CDR1 SNHLY, CDR2 FYNNEI. The CDR3 is 14 residues long. V dropped 8 bases and J dropped 4; count of bases not matched to a gene: 6. The CDR3 coding sequence is TGTGCCAGCGGGGGACAGGCGGTCACCGGGGAGCTGTTTTTT. It yields the protein CASGGQAVTGELFF. Filled out from reference TRBV2 and TRBJ2-2, the complete variable domain reads EPEVTQTPSHQVTQMGQEVILRCVPISNHLYFYWYRQILGQKVEFLVSFYNNEISEKSEIFDDQFSVERPDGSNFTLKIRSTKLEDSAMYFCASGGQAVTGELFFGEGSRLTVL.

The V call is TRBV7-3, the J call TRBJ2-1; D is unresolved. Germline values: CDR1 SGHTA, CDR2 FQGTGA. V lost 2 bases and J 6 bases, leaving 8 bases between the germline ends. There are 13 residues in the CDR3. The DNA of the CDR3 is TGTGCCAGCAGCTTAGGAACAGCCAATGAGCAGTTCTTC. It codes for CASSLGTANEQFF.

The chain is built from TRBV19 and TRBJ2-1; TRBD1 might be the D (6 bases). Trimming pared 3 bases from V and 5 bases from J, leaving 8 bases between. The CDR3 has 13 residues. CDR1 LNHDA and CDR2 SQIVND come from the germline V gene (reference sequence). The CDR3 DNA is TGTGCCAGTAGTATCCCAGGGGACAATGAGCAGTTCTTC. Protein sequence: CASSIPGDNEQFF.